The present T cell receptor beta chain was sequenced within a study of CD8+CD57+ T cells in acquired aplastic anemia. Study in general: Yields of DNA that came from sorted CD4+ and CD8+ cells averaged about 3.4 ug. CD4+ cells from healthy donors averaged about 10.8 million reads. Whole-study results and caveats: No significant difference in CD8+ Simpson's diversity was found between patients and controls. Roughly 27 sequences, all CD8+ CDR3, were shared between patients and controls.

This clonotype was recorded many times. Antigen: not known. CDR3 size: 14 residues. The V gene end was trimmed by 1 base and the J gene end by 7 bases; junction bases not matched to a gene: 2. Per germline, CDR1 KGHDR and CDR2 SFDVKD. Genomic DNA constituted the template upon which TCR beta VDJ and CDR3 profiling was performed. TCRdb passed the reads through MiXCR, listing each CDR3 protein once. This sample has some 410,000 distinct CDR3 sequences, with 55% to 75% found just once. The sequenced material came from sorted CD4+, CD8+, or CD8+CD57+ T cells (not recorded which) from PBMCs. The V gene is TRBV24-1, the J gene TRBJ2-1, with TRBD2 matching 8 bases. The TCR sequence derives from a human donor in good health, serving as a control. The CDR3 coding sequence is TGTGCCACCAGTGATTTAGGGACTAGAAATGAGCAGTTCTTC. Translation: CATSDLGTRNEQFF.